This T cell receptor (beta chain) was captured in a study of blood T cell repertoires in COVID-19. Overall study context: Italy, Spain and the United States were the sources of the convalescent and acute COVID-19 samples. From T cells, B-cell-depleted T cells, or PBMCs came the material, which was cDNA or gDNA.

Per the study methods: Amplified reference gene primers provided the basis for estimating nucleated cell counts. Clones were read by immunoSEQ multiplex PCR, and TCRdb kept only the in-frame ones, dropping some. V and J calls and clone size are copied from that table; D and trimming were computed from the DNA. The table lists under 150,000 clones, 75% to 90% of them singletons. Trimming took 2 bases from V and 2 from J; bases not matched to a gene: 2. Per the germline V gene, CDR1 is MDHEN and CDR2 is SYDVKM. The CDR3 is made up of 15 amino acids. Those enrolled in Seattle joined during active infection and were followed longitudinally afterward.

The sequenced sample was peripheral blood. This TCR came from a woman aged 55 to 70 with COVID-19, enrolled during active disease. The rearrangement links TRBV28 to TRBJ1-5; 8 bases map to TRBD1. Here the CDR3 reads CASSLTGQGNQPQHF. CDR3 DNA: TGTGCCAGCAGTTTAACGGGACAGGGCAATCAGCCCCAGCATTTT.